These 11 T cell receptor beta chains share one sample of origin, sequenced in a study of T cell repertoires in cytomegalovirus infection. TCRdb processed the reads anew with MiXCR; each CDR3 protein has one entry. Seen here are a few hundred thousand distinct CDR3 sequences, 8% to 10% observed once, and the top ten hold 3.5% to 4.5%. Sequenced sample: PBMCs. The origin of the receptors is a human donor in good health (CMV status not recorded). Some clones in this sample may be carry-over from other donors' samples.

This clonotype was counted ten times or more. The V call is TRBV7-2, the J call TRBJ2-1; D gene unclear. This CDR3 comprises 15 residues. CDR1 and CDR2 from the germline V gene are SGHTA and FQGNSA. Trimming cost V 2 bases and J 0 bases, with 8 bases left between them. The CDR3 DNA reads as TGTGCCAGCAGCTTAAACGGCGGCTCCTACAATGAGCAGTTCTTC. Translated: CASSLNGGSYNEQFF.

This clonotype was detected many times. V usage is TRBV7-3 and J usage is TRBJ1-5; the D is unclear. The germline V gene encodes CDR1 SGHTA and CDR2 FQGTGA. V was trimmed by 5 bases and J by 0 bases, leaving 14 bases between them. This CDR3 has 16 residues. DNA for the CDR3: TGTGCCAGCAGCGTCCGGAATACTTATAGCAATCAGCCCCAGCATTTT. Encoded protein: CASSVRNTYSNQPQHF.

The chain joins TRBV19 to TRBJ2-1; tentative D call: TRBD1 (6 bases). There are 15 residues in the CDR3. Germline loops: CDR1 LNHDA, CDR2 SQIVND (reference sequence). V lost 3 bases, J lost 4 bases, and 13 bases lay in between. CDR3 amino acids: CASSMSRGVYNEQFF. As DNA, the CDR3 is TGTGCCAGTAGTATGAGCAGGGGCGTTTACAATGAGCAGTTCTTC.

Details on this clonotype: One end of the junction varies from germline; a read error may be responsible. This sequence joins TRBV4-3 and TRBJ2-5, with D possibly TRBD2 on 7 matching bases. CDR3 length: 19 residues. The V gene's germline CDR1 is LGHNA and CDR2 YSLEER. The CDR3: CASSQLGGADVVRLETQCF. The CDR3 DNA is TGCGCCAGCAGCCAACTGGGGGGGGCGGACGTAGTACGGTTAGAGACCCAGTGCTTC.

The V and J genes are TRBV27 and TRBJ2-1, with 9 positions matching TRBD1. The CDR3 is made up of 13 amino acids. Per the germline V gene, CDR1 is MNHEY and CDR2 is SMNVEV (reference sequence). The ends lost 4 bases at V and 9 bases at J; junction bases unmatched: 4. CDR3 DNA: TGTGCCAGCAGTTGGGACAGGGCAGGTGAGCAGTTCTTC. This gives the protein CASSWDRAGEQFF.

This clonotype has ten or more counts. This rearrangement joins TRBV7-2 to TRBJ2-5; D is perhaps TRBD1 (6 bases). CDR1 and CDR2 (germline): SGHTA, FQGNSA. The CDR3 runs to 14 residues. V was cut by 5 bases and J by 4 bases, with 14 bases left in between. CDR3 region: CASSINRVPETQYF. The CDR3 coding sequence is TGTGCCAGCAGCATAAACAGGGTCCCAGAGACCCAGTACTTC.

This clonotype was observed a few times. The V and J genes are TRBV5-5 and TRBJ1-2; D ambiguous. Germline V CDR1 and CDR2: SGHKS, YYEKEE (reference sequence). Trimming took 4 bases from V and 2 from J, leaving 9 bases between them. The CDR3 covers 13 residues. The CDR3 DNA sequence: TGTGCCAGCAGCGCCGGAACCAACTATGGCTACACCTTC. This encodes CASSAGTNYGYTF.

The sample holds many counts of this clonotype. This chain links TRBV7-9 with TRBJ2-3; D not resolved. The CDR3 is made up of 18 amino acids. V lost 5 bases and J 2 bases, leaving 23 bases between the germline ends. From germline, CDR1 is SEHNR and CDR2 FQNEAQ (reference sequence). CDR3 DNA: TGTGCCAGCAGCCCATCAGCCAGCGATCGTATCCACACAGATACGCAGTATTTT. The encoded protein is CASSPSASDRIHTDTQYF.

This clonotype was found a few times. The V call is TRBV19, the J call TRBJ2-5, with a tentative D call TRBD2 (6 bases). V dropped 0 bases and J dropped 0 bases, with 11 bases sitting between them. The CDR3 covers 16 residues. The germline gives CDR1 LNHDA, CDR2 SQIVND (reference sequence). The CDR3, as DNA: TGTGCCAGTAGTATAGATGGCGGGGTGAACCAAGAGACCCAGTACTTC. Encoded protein: CASSIDGGVNQETQYF. The full variable domain, rest sourced from reference TRBV19 and TRBJ2-5, is DGGITQSPKYLFRKEGQNVTLSCEQNLNHDAMYWYRQDPGQGLRLIYYSQIVNDFQKGDIAEGYSVSREKKESFPLTVTSAQKNPTAFYLCASSIDGGVNQETQYFGPGTRLLVL.

This clonotype was counted a few times. The chain uses TRBV5-4 and TRBJ1-1, with TRBD1 identical over 8 bases. Germline assignment: CDR1 SGHNT and CDR2 YYREEE (reference sequence). The CDR3 has 15 residues. V trimming: 5 bases; J trimming: 5 bases; junction bases outside the gene matches: 11. CDR3 in amino acids: CASRAGQGGGTEAFF. CDR3 nucleotide sequence: TGTGCCAGCAGGGCCGGACAGGGAGGGGGGACTGAAGCTTTCTTT. Filled out from reference TRBV5-4 and TRBJ1-1, the complete variable domain reads ETGVTQSPTHLIKTRGQQVTLRCSSQSGHNTVSWYQQALGQGPQFIFQYYREEENGRGNFPPRFSGLQFPNYSSELNVNALELDDSALYLCASRAGQGGGTEAFFGQGTRLTVV.

This clonotype occurred many times. The chain combines TRBV7-2 with TRBJ2-7; D not certain. V shed 2 bases and J shed 1 base, with 12 bases lying between them. Germline V gene sequence: CDR1 SGHTA, CDR2 FQGNSA. This CDR3 comprises 15 residues. The CDR3 reads CASSLLQTGSYEQYF. Written as DNA, the CDR3 is TGTGCCAGCAGCTTACTCCAGACCGGATCCTACGAGCAGTACTTC.